Given below is one TCR beta chain in context. The length of the CDR3 is 14 residues. The V and J ends lost 1 base and 3 bases respectively, with 10 bases between them. Germline V gene data show CDR1 as GTSNPN and CDR2 as SVGIG (reference sequence). In the original analysis: Amplification of reference gene primers was used by the study to estimate nucleated cell counts. Clones were read by immunoSEQ multiplex PCR, and TCRdb kept only the in-frame ones, dropping some. V and J calls and clone size come straight from that table; D and trimming were deduced from the DNA. The sample gives some 200,000 clones, more than 70% of which show up once; about 13% is in the top ten. The sample is drawn from a study of blood T cell repertoires in COVID-19. The wider study: The United States, Italy and Spain provided the acute and convalescent COVID-19 samples. From T cells, B-cell-depleted T cells, or PBMCs came the material, which was cDNA or gDNA.

The chain recombines TRBV30 with TRBJ1-5, with TRBD1 as a possible D gene (6 bases). This clonotype was sampled from a human donor in a cohort sampled during active COVID-19. Input material: peripheral blood. The CDR3 loop is CAWSGQEYNQPQHF. The CDR3 nucleotides read TGTGCCTGGAGTGGACAGGAGTACAATCAGCCCCAGCATTTT. The whole variable domain, remainder taken from reference TRBV30 and TRBJ1-5, is SQTIHQWPATLVQPVGSPLSLECTVEGTSNPNLYWYRQAAGRGLQLLFYSVGIGQISSEVPQNLSASRPQDRQFILSSKKLLLSDSGFYLCAWSGQEYNQPQHFGDGTRLSIL.